What follows describes a single T cell receptor beta chain. Profiles of TCR beta VDJ and CDR3 were generated from a genomic DNA template. From the reads, TCRdb called clonotypes with MiXCR, one entry per CDR3 protein. The sample holds over 200,000 distinct CDR3 sequences, under 65% seen once. This record comes from a study of CD8+CD57+ T cells in acquired aplastic anemia. The sequence derives from a human donor in good health. The sequencing sample was made of sorted CD4+, CD8+, or CD8+CD57+ T cells (not recorded which) from PBMCs.

The CDR3 spells CASRQLAAGELFF. CDR3 sequence (DNA): TGTGCCAGCAGACAACTAGCCGCCGGGGAGCTGTTTTTT. The V gene is TRBV9, the J gene TRBJ2-2; a weak D match, TRBD2 (6 bases). Per the germline V gene, CDR1 is SGDLS and CDR2 is YYNGEE. This CDR3 is 13 amino acids long. Trimming stripped 5 bases from V and 6 bases from J, with 11 bases between. The variable domain in full, with the rest retrieved from reference TRBV9 and TRBJ2-2, is DSGVTQTPKHLITATGQRVTLRCSPRSGDLSVYWYQQSLDQGLQFLIQYYNGEERAKGNILERFSAQQFPDLHSELNLSSLELGDSALYFCASRQLAAGELFFGEGSRLTVL.